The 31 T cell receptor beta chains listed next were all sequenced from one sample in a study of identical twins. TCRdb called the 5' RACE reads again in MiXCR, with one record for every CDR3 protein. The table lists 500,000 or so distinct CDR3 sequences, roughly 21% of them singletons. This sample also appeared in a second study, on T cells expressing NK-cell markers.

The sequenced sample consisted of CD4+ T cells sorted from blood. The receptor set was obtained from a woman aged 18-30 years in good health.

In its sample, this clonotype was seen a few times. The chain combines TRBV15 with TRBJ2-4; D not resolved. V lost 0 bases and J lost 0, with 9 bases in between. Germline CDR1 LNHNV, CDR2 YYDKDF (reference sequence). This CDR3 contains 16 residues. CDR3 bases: TGTGCCACCAGCAGAGAACCGTATCTAGCCAAAAACATTCAGTACTTC. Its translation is CATSREPYLAKNIQYF.

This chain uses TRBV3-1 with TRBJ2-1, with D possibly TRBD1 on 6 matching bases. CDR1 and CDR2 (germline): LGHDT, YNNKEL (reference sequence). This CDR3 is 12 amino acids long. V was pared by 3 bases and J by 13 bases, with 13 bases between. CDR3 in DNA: TGTGCCAGCAGCCAGGGTAACAGGGCTCAGTTCTTC. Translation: CASSQGNRAQFF.

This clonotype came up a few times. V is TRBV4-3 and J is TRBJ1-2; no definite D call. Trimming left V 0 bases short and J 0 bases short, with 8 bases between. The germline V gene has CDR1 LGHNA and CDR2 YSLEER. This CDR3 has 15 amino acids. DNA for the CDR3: TGCGCCAGCAGCCAAGAAGGTGCAGCTAACTATGGCTACACCTTC. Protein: CASSQEGAANYGYTF.

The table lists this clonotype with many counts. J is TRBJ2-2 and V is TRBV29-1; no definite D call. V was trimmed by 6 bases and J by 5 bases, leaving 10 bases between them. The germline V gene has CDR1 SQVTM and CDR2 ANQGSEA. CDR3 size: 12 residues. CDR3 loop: CSVAVYTGELFF. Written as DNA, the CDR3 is TGCAGCGTCGCCGTCTATACCGGGGAGCTGTTTTTT.

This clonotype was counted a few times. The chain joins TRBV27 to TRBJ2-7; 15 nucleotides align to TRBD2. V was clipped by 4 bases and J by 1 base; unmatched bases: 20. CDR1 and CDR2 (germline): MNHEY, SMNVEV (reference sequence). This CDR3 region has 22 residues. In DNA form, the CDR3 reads TGTGCCAGCAGTTCACACCCCGGCGCGGGACTAGCGGGGGGTGAACTGTCCTACGAGCAGTACTTC. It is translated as CASSSHPGAGLAGGELSYEQYF.

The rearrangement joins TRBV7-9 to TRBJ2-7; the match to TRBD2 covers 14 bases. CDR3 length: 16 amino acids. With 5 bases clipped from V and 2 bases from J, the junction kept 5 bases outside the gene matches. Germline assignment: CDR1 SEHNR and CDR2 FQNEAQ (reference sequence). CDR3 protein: CASSASTSGRAYEQYF. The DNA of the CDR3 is TGTGCCAGCAGCGCGTCGACTAGCGGGAGGGCCTACGAGCAGTACTTC.

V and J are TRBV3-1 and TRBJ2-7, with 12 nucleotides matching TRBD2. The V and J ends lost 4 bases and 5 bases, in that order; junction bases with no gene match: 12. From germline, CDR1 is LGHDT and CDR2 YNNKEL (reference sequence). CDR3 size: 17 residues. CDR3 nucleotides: TGTGCCAGCAGCCCCGGGACTAGCGGGTTGGTTTTTGACGAGCAGTACTTC. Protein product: CASSPGTSGLVFDEQYF.

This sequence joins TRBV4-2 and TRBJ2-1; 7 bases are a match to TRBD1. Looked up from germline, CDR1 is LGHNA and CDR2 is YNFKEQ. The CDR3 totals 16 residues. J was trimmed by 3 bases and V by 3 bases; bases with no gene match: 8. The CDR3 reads CASSHPGQPIYNEQFF. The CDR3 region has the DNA TGTGCCAGCAGCCACCCGGGACAGCCGATCTACAATGAGCAGTTCTTC.

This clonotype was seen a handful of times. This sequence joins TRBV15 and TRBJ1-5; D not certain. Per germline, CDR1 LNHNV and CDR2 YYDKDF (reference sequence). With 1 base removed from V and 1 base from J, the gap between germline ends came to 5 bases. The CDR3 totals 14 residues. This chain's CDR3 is CATSRVGSNQPQHF. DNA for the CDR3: TGTGCCACCAGCAGAGTAGGGAGCAATCAGCCCCAGCATTTT.

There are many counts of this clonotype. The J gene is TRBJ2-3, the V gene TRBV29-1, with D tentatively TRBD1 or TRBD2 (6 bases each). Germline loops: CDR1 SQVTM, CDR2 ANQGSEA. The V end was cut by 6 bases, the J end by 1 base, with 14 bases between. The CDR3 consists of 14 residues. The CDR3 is CSVLGGRGTDTQYF. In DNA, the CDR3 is TGCAGCGTGCTCGGGGGCAGGGGCACAGATACGCAGTATTTT.

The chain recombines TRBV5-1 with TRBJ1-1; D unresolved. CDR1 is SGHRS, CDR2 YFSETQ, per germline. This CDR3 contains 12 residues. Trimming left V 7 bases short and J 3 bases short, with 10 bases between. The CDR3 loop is CASWSGDTEAFF. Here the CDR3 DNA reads TGCGCCAGCTGGTCCGGAGACACTGAAGCTTTCTTT.

The CDR3 protein is CSVGPVAGGPDTQYF. For the CDR3, the DNA is TGCAGCGTTGGTCCCGTAGCGGGGGGGCCGGATACGCAGTATTTT. This chain connects TRBV29-1 to TRBJ2-3, with 11 bases fitting TRBD2. Looked up from germline, CDR1 is SQVTM and CDR2 is ANQGSEA. CDR3 length: 15 amino acids. With 4 bases clipped from V and 6 bases from J, the junction kept 9 bases outside the gene matches.

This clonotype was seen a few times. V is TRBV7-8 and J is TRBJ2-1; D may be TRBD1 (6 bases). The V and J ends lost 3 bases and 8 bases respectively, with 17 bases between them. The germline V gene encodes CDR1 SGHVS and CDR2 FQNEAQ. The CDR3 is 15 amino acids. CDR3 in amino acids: CASSFYRVGEHEQFF. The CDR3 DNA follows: TGTGCCAGCAGCTTCTACAGGGTCGGGGAACATGAGCAGTTCTTC.

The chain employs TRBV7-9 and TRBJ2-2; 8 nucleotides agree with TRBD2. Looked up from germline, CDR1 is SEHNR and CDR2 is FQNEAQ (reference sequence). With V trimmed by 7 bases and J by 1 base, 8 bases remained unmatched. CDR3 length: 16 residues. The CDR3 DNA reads TGTGCCAGCACTACTAGCGGAGGGGGGAACACCGGGGAGCTGTTTTTT. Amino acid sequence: CASTTSGGGNTGELFF.

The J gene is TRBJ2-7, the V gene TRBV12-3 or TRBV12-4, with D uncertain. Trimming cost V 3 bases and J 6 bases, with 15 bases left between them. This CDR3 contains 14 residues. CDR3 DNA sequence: TGTGCCAGCAGTTTCGGCACTCTCACAAGCGAGCAGTACTTC. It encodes CASSFGTLTSEQYF.

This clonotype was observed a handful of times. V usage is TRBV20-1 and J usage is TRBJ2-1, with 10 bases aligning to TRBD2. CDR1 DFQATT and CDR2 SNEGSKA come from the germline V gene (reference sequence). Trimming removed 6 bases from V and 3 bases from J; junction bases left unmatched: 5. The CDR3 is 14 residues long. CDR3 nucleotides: TGCAGTGCGGTACCTAGCGGGAGCTACAATGAGCAGTTCTTC. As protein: CSAVPSGSYNEQFF.

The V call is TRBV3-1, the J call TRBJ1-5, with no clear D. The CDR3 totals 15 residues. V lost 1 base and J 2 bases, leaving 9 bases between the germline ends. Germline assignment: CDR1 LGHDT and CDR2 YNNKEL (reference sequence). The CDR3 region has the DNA TGTGCCAGCAGCCAAGCCCGGACGGGCAATCAGCCCCAGCATTTT. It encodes CASSQARTGNQPQHF.

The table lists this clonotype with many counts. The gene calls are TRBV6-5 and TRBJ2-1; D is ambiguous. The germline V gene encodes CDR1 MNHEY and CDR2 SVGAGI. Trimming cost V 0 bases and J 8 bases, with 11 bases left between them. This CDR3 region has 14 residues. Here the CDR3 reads CASSYSMATHEQFF. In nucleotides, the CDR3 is TGTGCCAGCAGTTACTCGATGGCAACACATGAGCAGTTCTTC.

The CDR3 DNA reads TGTGCCAGCAGCTCGATCAGAGCCACAGATACGCAGTATTTT. Protein product: CASSSIRATDTQYF. This sequence joins TRBV7-6 and TRBJ2-3; D is ambiguous. CDR1 is SGHVS and CDR2 is FNYEAQ in the germline V gene. The V end lost 4 bases, the J end lost 2 bases, and 10 bases lay between the germline ends. The CDR3 has 14 residues.

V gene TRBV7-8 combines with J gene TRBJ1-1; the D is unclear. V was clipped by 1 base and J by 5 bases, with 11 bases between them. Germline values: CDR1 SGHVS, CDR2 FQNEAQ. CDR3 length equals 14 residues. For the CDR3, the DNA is TGTGCCAGCAGCTTAGGGGTTAGGAGGACTGAAGCTTTCTTT. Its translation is CASSLGVRRTEAFF.

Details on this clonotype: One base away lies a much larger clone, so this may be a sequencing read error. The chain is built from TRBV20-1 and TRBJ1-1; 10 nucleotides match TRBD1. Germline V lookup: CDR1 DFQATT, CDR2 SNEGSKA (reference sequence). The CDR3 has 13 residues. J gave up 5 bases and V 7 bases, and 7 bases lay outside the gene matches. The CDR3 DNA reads TGCAGTGTAAGGGACAGGGGAAGGACTGAAGCTTTCTTT. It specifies CSVRDRGRTEAFF.

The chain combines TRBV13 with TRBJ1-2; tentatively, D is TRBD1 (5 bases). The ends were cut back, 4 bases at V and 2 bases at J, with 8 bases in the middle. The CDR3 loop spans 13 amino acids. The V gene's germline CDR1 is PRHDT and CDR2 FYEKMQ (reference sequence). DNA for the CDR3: TGTGCCAGCAGCTCATACAGGAACTATGGCTACACCTTC. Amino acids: CASSSYRNYGYTF.

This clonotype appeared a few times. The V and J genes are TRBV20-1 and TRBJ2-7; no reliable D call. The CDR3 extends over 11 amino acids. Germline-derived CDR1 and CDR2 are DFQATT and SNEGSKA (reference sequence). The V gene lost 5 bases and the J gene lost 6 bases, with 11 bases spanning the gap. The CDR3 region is CSAGLSGEQYF. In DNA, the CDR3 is TGCAGTGCTGGCCTTTCGGGCGAGCAGTACTTC.

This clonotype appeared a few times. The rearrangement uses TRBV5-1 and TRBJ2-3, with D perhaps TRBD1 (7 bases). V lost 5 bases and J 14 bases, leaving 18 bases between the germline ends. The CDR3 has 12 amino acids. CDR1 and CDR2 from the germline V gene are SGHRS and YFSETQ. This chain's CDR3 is CASSAEGANLYF. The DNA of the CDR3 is TGCGCCAGCAGTGCGGAGGGGGCAAATCTGTATTTT. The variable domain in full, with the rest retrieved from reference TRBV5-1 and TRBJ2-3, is KAGVTQTPRYLIKTRGQQVTLSCSPISGHRSVSWYQQTPGQGLQFLFEYFSETQRNKGNFPGRFSGRQFSNSRSEMNVSTLELGDSALYLCASSAEGANLYFGPGTRLTVL.

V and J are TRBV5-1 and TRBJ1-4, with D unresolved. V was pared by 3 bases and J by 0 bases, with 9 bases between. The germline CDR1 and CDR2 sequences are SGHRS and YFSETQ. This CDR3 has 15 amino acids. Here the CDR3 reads CASSSGGPTNEKLFF. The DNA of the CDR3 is TGCGCCAGCAGCTCCGGAGGTCCAACTAATGAAAAACTGTTTTTT.

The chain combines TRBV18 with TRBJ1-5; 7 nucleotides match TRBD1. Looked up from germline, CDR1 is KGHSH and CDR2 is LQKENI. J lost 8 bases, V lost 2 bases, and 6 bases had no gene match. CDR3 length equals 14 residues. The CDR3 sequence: CASSPTGASEPQHF. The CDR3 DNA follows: TGTGCCAGCTCACCAACAGGGGCTAGTGAGCCCCAGCATTTT.

CDR3 protein: CASSLGWTSGAYEQYF. The CDR3 nucleotides are TGCGCCAGCAGCCTAGGATGGACTAGCGGGGCCTACGAGCAGTACTTC. J is TRBJ2-7 and V is TRBV5-1, with TRBD2 matching 12 bases. The CDR3 contains 16 residues. The V gene's germline CDR1 is SGHRS and CDR2 YFSETQ. The junction had 7 bases not matched to a gene; V was cut back by 4 bases and J by 2 bases.

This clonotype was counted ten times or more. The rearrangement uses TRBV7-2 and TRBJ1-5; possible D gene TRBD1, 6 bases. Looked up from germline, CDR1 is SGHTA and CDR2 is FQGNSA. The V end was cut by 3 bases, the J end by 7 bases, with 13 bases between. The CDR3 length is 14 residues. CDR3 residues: CASSFEWGGQPQHF. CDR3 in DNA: TGTGCCAGCAGCTTCGAGTGGGGGGGCCAGCCCCAGCATTTT.

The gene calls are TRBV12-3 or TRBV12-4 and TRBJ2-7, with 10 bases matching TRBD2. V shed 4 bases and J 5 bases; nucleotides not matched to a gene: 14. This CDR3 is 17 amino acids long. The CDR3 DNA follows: TGTGCCAGCAGTTCCTCGAGAGCGGGAGGGCCTTTCCACGAGCAGTACTTC. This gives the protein CASSSSRAGGPFHEQYF.

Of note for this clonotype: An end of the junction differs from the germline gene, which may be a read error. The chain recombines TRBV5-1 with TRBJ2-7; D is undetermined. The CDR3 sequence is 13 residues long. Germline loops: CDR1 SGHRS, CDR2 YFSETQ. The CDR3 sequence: CTSSLKAFYEQYF. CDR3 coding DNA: TGCACCAGCAGCTTGAAGGCCTTCTACGAGCAGTACTTC.

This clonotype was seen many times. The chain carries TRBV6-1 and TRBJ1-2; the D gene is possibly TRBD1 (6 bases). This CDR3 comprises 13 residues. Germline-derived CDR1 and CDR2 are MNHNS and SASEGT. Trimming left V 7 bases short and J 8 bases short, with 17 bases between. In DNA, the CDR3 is TGTGCCAGCACCTGGAGGGGGGCACGAGGCTACACCTTC. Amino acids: CASTWRGARGYTF.